One and the same sample provided the 14 T cell receptor beta chains below, sequenced in a study of prognosis after radiotherapy for stage I lung cancer. Amplification of TCR beta CDR3 from genomic DNA used two-round multiplex PCR. The first PCR round targeted every TRBV and TRBJ gene with specific primers. TCRdb analysed the multiplex PCR reads with MiXCR anew, one entry per CDR3 protein. The sample holds tens of thousands of distinct CDR3 sequences; about 32% are singletons and the top ten take under 9.5%. The material was PBMCs, obtained before or after stereotactic body radiation therapy (not recorded which). The receptors here all came from a donor over 45 with non-small cell lung cancer.

In regard to this clonotype: One base away lies a much larger clone, so this may be a sequencing read error. This chain uses TRBV6-5 with TRBJ1-1; D not certain. Germline-derived CDR1 and CDR2 are MNHEY and SVGAGI. V was shortened by 2 bases and J by 2 bases, with 18 bases between the two germline ends. CDR3 size: 17 residues. In DNA form, the CDR3 reads TGTGCCAGCAGTTACGCCTTCATTGGAGACTTCAACACTGAAGCTTTCTTT. It translates to CASSYAFIGDFNTEAFF.

This clonotype has just a few counts. A far larger clone is just one base off, so this is likely a read error. This chain links TRBV6-5 with TRBJ2-1; unclear D gene. Germline CDR1 reads MNHEY; CDR2 reads SVGAGI. This CDR3 comprises 11 residues. CDR3 protein: CASSYYSEQFF. CDR3 bases: TGTGCCAGCAGTTACTACAGTGAGCAGTTCTTC.

To note about this clonotype: A much larger clone lies a single base off, so this may be a read error. The rearrangement uses TRBV24-1 and TRBJ1-4; 7 positions match TRBD1. In germline, CDR1 is KGHDR, CDR2 SFDVKD. This CDR3 region has 15 residues. J gave up 3 bases and V 8 bases, and 8 bases lay outside the gene matches. This CDR3 is CATIPGGAANEKLFF. Written as DNA, the CDR3 is TGTGCCACCATCCCAGGGGGAGCGGCTAATGAAAAACTGTTTTTT.

The CDR3 DNA is TGTGCCAGCAGTTACAGCCGGGGTTCCTATAATTCACCCCTCCACTTT. It encodes CASSYSRGSYNSPLHF. The rearrangement links TRBV6-2 or TRBV6-3 to TRBJ1-6; D is undetermined. The CDR3 totals 16 residues. Germline values: CDR1 MNHEY, CDR2 SVGEGT. Between the trimmed V and J ends, which lost 2 bases and 1 base, there was a span of 9 bases.

Many counts were recorded for this clonotype. The V call is TRBV27, the J call TRBJ1-1; D not resolved. Between the trimmed V and J ends, which lost 8 bases and 8 bases, there was a span of 30 bases. Looked up from germline, CDR1 is MNHEY and CDR2 is SMNVEV (reference sequence). The CDR3 runs to 17 residues. This CDR3 is CASSKLSIGGSASEAFF. The CDR3 nucleotides are TGTGCCAGCTCCAAACTTTCTATTGGAGGTTCGGCATCGGAAGCTTTCTTT.

The chain uses TRBV30 and TRBJ2-2, with D perhaps TRBD2 (7 bases). Germline V gene sequence: CDR1 GTSNPN, CDR2 SVGIG (reference sequence). The ends were cut back, 0 bases at V and 4 bases at J, with 12 bases in the middle. There are 15 residues in the CDR3. The DNA of the CDR3 is TGTGCCTGGAGTGTCGGCGGGGGCAGCACCGGGGAGCTGTTTTTT. Amino acid sequence: CAWSVGGGSTGELFF.

This clonotype has at least ten counts. V and J are TRBV28 and TRBJ2-5; 10 bases match TRBD2. The CDR3 length is 18 residues. Germline values: CDR1 MDHEN, CDR2 SYDVKM. V lost 2 bases to trimming and J lost 2 bases; unmatched junction nucleotides: 11. The CDR3 here is CASSLVGLAGDEQETQYF. CDR3 nucleotide sequence: TGTGCCAGCAGTTTAGTTGGTCTAGCGGGAGACGAACAAGAGACCCAGTACTTC. The full variable domain, its missing parts supplied by reference TRBV28 and TRBJ2-5, is DVKVTQSSRYLVKRTGEKVFLECVQDMDHENMFWYRQDPGLGLRLIYFSYDVKMKEKGDIPEGYSVSREKKERFSLILESASTNQTSMYLCASSLVGLAGDEQETQYFGPGTRLLVL.

There are a few counts of this clonotype. The chain employs TRBV2 and TRBJ2-5; D is possibly TRBD1 (6 bases). V dropped 8 bases and J dropped 4 bases, with 17 bases sitting between them. From germline, CDR1 is SNHLY and CDR2 FYNNEI. The CDR3 extends over 14 amino acids. This chain's CDR3 is CASVFYRVGETQYF. The CDR3 nucleotides are TGTGCCAGCGTCTTCTACAGGGTCGGAGAGACCCAGTACTTC.

This clonotype came up many times. V gene TRBV3-1 combines with J gene TRBJ2-5; possible D gene TRBD2, 7 bases. Trimming took off 5 bases at V and 5 bases at J, with 12 bases between the two ends. The CDR3 extends over 13 amino acids. The germline CDR1 and CDR2 sequences are LGHDT and YNNKEL (reference sequence). The CDR3 nucleotides read TGTGCCAGCAGCTGGAGGGGGGGGGAGACCCAGTACTTC. This gives the protein CASSWRGGETQYF.

This clonotype was seen at least ten times. V gene TRBV9 combines with J gene TRBJ2-7; 10 bases fit TRBD1. J gave up 4 bases and V 4 bases, and 11 bases lay outside the gene matches. Germline loops: CDR1 SGDLS, CDR2 YYNGEE. The CDR3 totals 16 residues. CDR3 in DNA: TGTGCCAGCAGCTCCCGCCGACAGGGGGCGATTTACGAGCAGTACTTC. Its translation is CASSSRRQGAIYEQYF.

In its sample, this clonotype was seen many times. The chain joins TRBV7-2 to TRBJ2-5, with 10 bases that match TRBD2. CDR1 is SGHTA and CDR2 is FQGNSA in the germline V gene. There are 17 residues in the CDR3. J gave up 3 bases and V 2 bases, and 9 bases lay outside the gene matches. In nucleotides, the CDR3 is TGTGCCAGCAGCTTATATCCCAGCGGGAGGGGGAAAGAGACCCAGTACTTC. This codes for CASSLYPSGRGKETQYF.

Details on this clonotype: Since a much larger clone is just one base distant, this may be a read error. The CDR3 carries no conserved terminal phenylalanine or tryptophan, so it likely arises from a read error. The genes are TRBV20-1 and TRBJ1-5; D call uncertain. Trimming took 0 bases from V and 3 from J, leaving 12 bases between them. Per germline, CDR1 DFQATT and CDR2 SNEGSKA (reference sequence). There are 15 residues in the CDR3. In DNA form, the CDR3 reads TGCAGTGCTAGAGATTCCACATGGGCCAATCAGCCCCAGCATCTT. Translated: CSARDSTWANQPQHL.

Concerning this clonotype: This may be a read error, as it is one base from a much larger clone. The chain carries TRBV10-3 and TRBJ2-7; tentative D call: TRBD2 (6 bases). This CDR3 is 15 amino acids long. CDR1 and CDR2 from the germline V gene are ENHRY and SYGVKD. CDR3 sequence: CAIGPSAGFGYEQHF. In nucleotides, the CDR3 is TGTGCCATCGGACCTTCGGCGGGATTCGGTTACGAGCAGCACTTC.

The table lists this clonotype with many counts. The chain recombines TRBV9 with TRBJ2-3; 9 bases match TRBD2. Per germline, CDR1 SGDLS and CDR2 YYNGEE. The CDR3 consists of 15 residues. J gave up 2 bases and V 5 bases, and 6 bases lay outside the gene matches. As DNA, the CDR3 is TGTGCCAGCAGTCGACTAGCGGAATACACAGATACGCAGTATTTT. It specifies CASSRLAEYTDTQYF.